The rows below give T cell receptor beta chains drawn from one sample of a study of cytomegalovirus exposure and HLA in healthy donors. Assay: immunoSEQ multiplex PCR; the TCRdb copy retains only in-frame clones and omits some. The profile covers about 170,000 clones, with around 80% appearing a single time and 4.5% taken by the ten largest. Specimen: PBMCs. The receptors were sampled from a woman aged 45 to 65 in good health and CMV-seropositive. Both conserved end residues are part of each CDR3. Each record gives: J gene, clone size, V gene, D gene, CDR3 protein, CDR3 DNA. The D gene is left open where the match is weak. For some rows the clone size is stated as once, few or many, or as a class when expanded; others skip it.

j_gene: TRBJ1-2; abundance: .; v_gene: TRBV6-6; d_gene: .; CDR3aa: CASYGGGYGYTF; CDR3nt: TGTGCCAGCTATGGGGGAGGGTATGGCTACACCTTC
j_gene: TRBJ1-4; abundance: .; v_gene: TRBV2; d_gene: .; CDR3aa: CASTDSSTNEKLFF; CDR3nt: TGTGCCAGTACAGACAGCTCAACTAATGAAAAACTGTTTTTT
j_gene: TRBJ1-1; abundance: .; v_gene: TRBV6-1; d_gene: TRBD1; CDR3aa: CASSEVPGQGNTEAFF; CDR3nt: TGTGCCAGCAGTGAAGTCCCGGGACAGGGGAACACTGAAGCTTTCTTT
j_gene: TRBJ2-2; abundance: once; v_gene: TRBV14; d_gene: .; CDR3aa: CASASSPNTGELFF; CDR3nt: TGTGCCAGCGCGTCTTCTCCGAACACCGGGGAGCTGTTTTTT
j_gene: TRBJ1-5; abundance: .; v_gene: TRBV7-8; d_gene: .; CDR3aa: CASSLGGRDQPQHF; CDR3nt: TGTGCCAGCAGCTTAGGCGGGAGGGATCAGCCCCAGCATTTT
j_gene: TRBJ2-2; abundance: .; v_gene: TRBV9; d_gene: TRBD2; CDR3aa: CASSVRSGGPSGELFF; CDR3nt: TGTGCCAGCAGCGTACGTTCGGGAGGGCCCTCCGGGGAGCTGTTTTTT
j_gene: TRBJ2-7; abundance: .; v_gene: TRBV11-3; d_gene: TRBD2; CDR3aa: CASSPSGSVEQYF; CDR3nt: TGTGCCAGCAGCCCTAGCGGGAGCGTCGAGCAGTACTTC
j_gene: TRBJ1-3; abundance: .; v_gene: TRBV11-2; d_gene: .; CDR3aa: CASNLQESRNTIYF; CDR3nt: TGTGCCAGCAACCTACAGGAGAGCCGAAACACCATATATTTT
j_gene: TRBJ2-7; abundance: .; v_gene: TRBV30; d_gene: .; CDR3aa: CAWSRDTDYEQYF; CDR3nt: TGTGCCTGGAGTAGGGACACAGATTACGAGCAGTACTTC
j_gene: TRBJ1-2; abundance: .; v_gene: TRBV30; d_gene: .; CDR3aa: CAWSVGAARPGYTF; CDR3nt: TGTGCCTGGAGTGTAGGCGCAGCTAGGCCGGGCTACACCTTC